This T cell receptor (beta chain) was recovered during a study of blood T cell repertoires in COVID-19. Looking at the study overall: Sites in the United States, Italy and Spain provided acute and convalescent COVID-19 samples. PBMCs, B-cell-depleted T cells, or T cells provided the cDNA or gDNA that made up the material.

CDR1 is SGHRS and CDR2 is YFSETQ in the germline V gene. The ends were cut back, 3 bases at V and 7 bases at J, with 19 bases in the middle. The CDR3 runs 15 residues. As processed by the authors: The authors estimated nucleated cell counts from reference gene primer amplification. Libraries were prepared by immunoSEQ multiplex PCR; TCRdb keeps only in-frame clonotypes and omits some of them. V and J calls and clone size are as listed in that table; D and trimming were resolved from the DNA. The data hold about 180,000 clones, with approximately 86% observed a single time. V and J are TRBV5-1 and TRBJ1-2; the D gene is possibly TRBD1 (6 bases). The sequence came from a woman in her 30s with active or convalescent COVID-19. What was sequenced was peripheral blood. In nucleotides, the CDR3 is TGCGCCAGCAGCTGGGACACGCTTTTAAAAACTGGCTACACCTTC. Translated, it gives CASSWDTLLKTGYTF.